The present T cell receptor (beta chain) was sequenced within a study of blood T cell repertoires in COVID-19. Study at large: COVID-19 samples, acute and convalescent, were from the United States, Italy and Spain. PBMCs, B-cell-depleted T cells, or T cells were the source of the cDNA or gDNA that made up the material.

The V end was cut by 2 bases, the J end by 0 bases, with 11 bases between. Germline-derived CDR1 and CDR2 are SNHLY and FYNNEI. The CDR3 totals 16 residues. A few counts support this clone. Authors' processing steps: Amplified reference gene primers provided the basis for estimating nucleated cell counts. The repertoire was sequenced with immunoSEQ multiplex PCR; TCRdb's copy has only in-frame clones and lacks some. V and J calls and clone size are given by that table; D and trimming were obtained from the DNA. The sample lists 55,000 to 70,000 clones; around 84% were seen once. This clonotype was obtained from a woman of 80 years or more with acute or convalescent COVID-19. The specimen was peripheral blood. J is TRBJ1-5 and V is TRBV2; the D is unclear. CDR3 coding DNA: TGTGCCAGCAGTGAAAAGAGGTGGTATAGCAATCAGCCCCAGCATTTT. Translation: CASSEKRWYSNQPQHF.